This T cell receptor beta chain stems from a study of blood T cell repertoires in COVID-19. Study summary: PBMCs, B-cell-depleted T cells, or T cells were the source of the cDNA or gDNA that made up the material.

Trimming removed 2 bases from V and 3 bases from J, with 7 bases in between. The CDR3 is 13 amino acids. CDR1 is SGHRS and CDR2 is YFSETQ in the germline V gene. Original handling: Estimation of nucleated cell counts was performed using reference gene primer amplification. The assay was immunoSEQ multiplex PCR, and TCRdb's table has in-frame clones only and misses some. V and J calls and clone size come straight from that table; D and trimming were deduced from the DNA. The sample carries fewer than 250,000 clones, 80% recorded once. The source is a man aged 60 to 69 with acute or convalescent COVID-19. What was sequenced was peripheral blood. This chain joins TRBV5-1 and TRBJ2-3; D not resolved. CDR3 nucleotides: TGCGCCAGCAGCTTATATATGACAGATACGCAGTATTTT. Translation gives CASSLYMTDTQYF. Supplemented by reference TRBV5-1 and TRBJ2-3, the full variable domain reads KAGVTQTPRYLIKTRGQQVTLSCSPISGHRSVSWYQQTPGQGLQFLFEYFSETQRNKGNFPGRFSGRQFSNSRSEMNVSTLELGDSALYLCASSLYMTDTQYFGPGTRLTVL.